These 31 T cell receptor beta chains originate from one sample sequenced in a study of early T cells in non-severe SARS-CoV-2 infection. One entry per CDR3 protein, called by TCRdb with MiXCR from the 5' RACE reads. The sample gives about 60,000 distinct CDR3 sequences, over 10% of which show up once; around 5% is in the top ten. Sequencing was performed on whole blood. These receptors all come from an adult who was a healthcare worker with PCR-confirmed SARS-CoV-2 infection or an uninfected control (not recorded which).

There are many counts of this clonotype. The chain recombines TRBV7-8 with TRBJ2-1; TRBD2 is a possible D gene (5 bases). The germline CDR1 and CDR2 sequences are SGHVS and FQNEAQ. V shed 2 bases and J shed 5 bases, with 19 bases lying between them. This CDR3 spans 17 amino acids. The CDR3 coding sequence is TGTGCCAGCAGCTTACAACGTTGGGCTAGCCGAAACAATGAGCAGTTCTTC. Protein: CASSLQRWASRNNEQFF.

This clonotype was counted only a few times. This rearrangement joins TRBV7-9 to TRBJ2-2, with 7 bases matching TRBD1. From germline, CDR1 is SEHNR and CDR2 FQNEAQ (reference sequence). The ends lost 5 bases at V and 1 base at J; junction bases unmatched: 4. The CDR3 has 15 amino acids. In nucleotides, the CDR3 is TGTGCCAGCAGCCCATGGACAGGGAACACCGGGGAGCTGTTTTTT. Amino acids: CASSPWTGNTGELFF.

This chain uses TRBV7-9 with TRBJ1-1; D remains unclear. Germline lookup yields CDR1 SEHNR and CDR2 FQNEAQ (reference sequence). The germline V and J ends were trimmed by 3 bases and 3 bases, with 8 bases remaining between them. This CDR3 comprises 13 residues. CDR3 sequence reads: CASSFSGYTEAFF. The CDR3 region has the DNA TGTGCCAGCAGCTTTTCCGGTTACACTGAAGCTTTCTTT.

This chain links TRBV6-1 with TRBJ2-7; 13 bases fit TRBD2. With 5 bases clipped from V and 4 bases from J, the junction kept 8 bases outside the gene matches. CDR3 length: 16 amino acids. Per the germline V gene, CDR1 is MNHNS and CDR2 is SASEGT. The CDR3 DNA follows: TGTGCCAGCAGTTTCGACGGACTAGCGGGAGAATACGAGCAGTACTTC. Its translation is CASSFDGLAGEYEQYF.

This clonotype was seen only a few times. The V and J genes are TRBV29-1 and TRBJ1-2; a weak D match, TRBD1 (5 bases). Germline V gene lookup returns CDR1 SQVTM and CDR2 ANQGSEA. The CDR3 covers 11 residues. The DNA of the CDR3 is TGCGGACACCGGGACCACTATGGCTACACCTTC. It specifies CGHRDHYGYTF.

This clonotype was recorded at least ten times. V and J are TRBV3-1 and TRBJ2-7; TRBD2 matches at 12 bases. The length of the CDR3 is 16 residues. Trimming removed 1 base from V and 1 base from J; junction bases left unmatched: 2. Germline CDR1 is LGHDT and CDR2 is YNNKEL (reference sequence). The CDR3 bases are TGTGCCAGCAGCCAAGGACTAGCGGGAGTATCCTACGAGCAGTACTTC. Translation: CASSQGLAGVSYEQYF.

The chain couples TRBV2 to TRBJ1-1, with D possibly being TRBD1 (5 bases). This CDR3 contains 13 residues. Trimming shortened V by 7 bases and J by 0 bases, and 9 bases separated the two germline ends. Germline assignment: CDR1 SNHLY and CDR2 FYNNEI. This CDR3 reads CASTEGMNTEAFF. CDR3 sequence (DNA): TGTGCCAGCACGGAGGGGATGAACACTGAAGCTTTCTTT.

On this clonotype itself: This sequence may be a read error, since a much larger clone differs from it by one base. The chain recombines TRBV5-1 with TRBJ1-1, with 8 bases aligning to TRBD1. Losses at the gene ends were 4 bases for V and 9 bases for J; bases not matched to a gene: 8. Germline CDR1 is SGHRS and CDR2 is YFSETQ. This CDR3 is built from 13 residues. The CDR3 DNA follows: TGCGCCAGCAGCAGACAGGGGAGGACTAAAGCTTTCTTT. The encoded protein is CASSRQGRTKAFF.

This clonotype appeared a few times. The chain links TRBV6-2 or TRBV6-3 to TRBJ2-5; 7 bases agree with TRBD2. The V gene end was trimmed by 0 bases and the J gene end by 1 base; junction bases not matched to a gene: 2. Germline V lookup: CDR1 MNHEY, CDR2 SVGEGT. CDR3 length: 15 residues. The chain's CDR3 is CASSYSRGSQETQYF. The CDR3, as DNA: TGTGCCAGCAGTTACTCGCGGGGGTCCCAAGAGACCCAGTACTTC.

This chain connects TRBV29-1 to TRBJ1-2, with 7 positions matching TRBD1. Germline CDR1 reads SQVTM; CDR2 reads ANQGSEA. This CDR3 comprises 11 residues. V was pared by 7 bases and J by 6 bases, with 5 bases of the junction left unmatched. CDR3 bases: TGCAGCGCTACAGGGGTTAATGGCTACACCTTC. Residues: CSATGVNGYTF.

This clonotype came up a few times. The rearrangement links TRBV7-2 to TRBJ2-2; the D gene is possibly TRBD1 (6 bases). This CDR3 has 15 residues. Trimming pared 5 bases from V and 3 bases from J, leaving 13 bases between. Germline V gives CDR1 SGHTA, CDR2 FQGNSA. This CDR3 is CASSVMGADTGELFF. CDR3 bases: TGTGCCAGCAGCGTGATGGGGGCAGACACCGGGGAGCTGTTTTTT.

This clonotype came up many times. The chain combines TRBV10-3 with TRBJ1-1; no definite D call. CDR3 size: 13 residues. Per the germline V gene, CDR1 is ENHRY and CDR2 is SYGVKD. Between the trimmed V and J ends, which lost 7 bases and 2 bases, there was a span of 11 bases. The DNA for the CDR3 is TGTGCCATCAATAGTGCGTTTAACACTGAAGCTTTCTTT. Translating it yields CAINSAFNTEAFF.

This clonotype was counted many times. This chain uses TRBV5-6 with TRBJ1-1; a weak D match, TRBD1 (6 bases). This CDR3 spans 14 amino acids. V was trimmed by 4 bases and J by 4 bases, leaving 14 bases between them. Germline CDR1 SGHDT, CDR2 YYEEEE. CDR3 coding DNA: TGTGCCAGCAGCCCCCGGGCAGGGGCCACTGAAGCTTTCTTT. Translated, it gives CASSPRAGATEAFF.

This clonotype was seen at least ten times. The chain couples TRBV5-1 to TRBJ1-2; D unclear. CDR1 and CDR2 (germline): SGHRS, YFSETQ. The CDR3 consists of 15 residues. V was shortened by 4 bases and J by 13 bases, with 26 bases between the two germline ends. The CDR3 DNA follows: TGCGCCAGCAGCGCGGGTCTCGGCAATGGAGACTTGTTCACCTTC. Amino acids: CASSAGLGNGDLFTF.

The chain couples TRBV19 to TRBJ2-7; TRBD2 might be the D (7 bases). V gave up 6 bases and J gave up 6 bases, with 12 bases separating them. The CDR3 covers 12 residues. CDR1 LNHDA and CDR2 SQIVND come from the germline V gene (reference sequence). The CDR3 loop is CASSLGGREQYF. The CDR3 DNA reads as TGTGCCAGTAGCCTGGGGGGGCGCGAGCAGTACTTC.

This clonotype was recorded many times. This sequence joins TRBV25-1 and TRBJ2-2; D gene unclear. The CDR3 consists of 16 residues. Germline V gene lookup returns CDR1 MGHDK and CDR2 SYGVNS. V lost 1 base and J 3 bases, leaving 12 bases between the germline ends. The CDR3 spells CASSELRDGHTGELFF. CDR3 nucleotides: TGTGCCAGCAGTGAATTGCGAGACGGACACACCGGGGAGCTGTTTTTT.

The rearrangement links TRBV10-3 to TRBJ1-1; D is possibly TRBD1 (6 bases). V was pared by 0 bases and J by 5 bases, with 10 bases between. Per the germline V gene, CDR1 is ENHRY and CDR2 is SYGVKD. CDR3 size: 14 residues. The CDR3 protein is CAISESGGATEAFF. DNA of the CDR3: TGTGCCATCAGTGAGTCGGGGGGCGCGACTGAAGCTTTCTTT.

This clonotype was detected ten times or more. The genes are TRBV5-4 and TRBJ2-6; D possibly corresponds to TRBD1 (5 bases). The CDR3 length is 15 residues. The germline V gene has CDR1 SGHNT and CDR2 YYREEE (reference sequence). V gave up 2 bases and J gave up 4 bases, with 10 bases separating them. The CDR3 region is CASSFAGSGANVLTF. CDR3 coding DNA: TGTGCCAGCAGCTTCGCAGGGTCCGGGGCCAACGTCCTGACTTTC. The whole variable domain, filled in from reference TRBV5-4 and TRBJ2-6, reads ETGVTQSPTHLIKTRGQQVTLRCSSQSGHNTVSWYQQALGQGPQFIFQYYREEENGRGNFPPRFSGLQFPNYSSELNVNALELDDSALYLCASSFAGSGANVLTFGAGSRLTVL.

This clonotype was counted a few times. This chain connects TRBV14 to TRBJ1-2, with D possibly TRBD1 on 5 matching bases. V lost 5 bases to trimming and J lost 2 bases, with 15 bases between them. CDR1 and CDR2 from the germline V gene are SGHDN and FVKESK. This CDR3 comprises 15 residues. The CDR3 nucleotides are TGTGCCAGCAGCGGAGACAGTCGAGGAAACTATGGCTACACCTTC. Its translation is CASSGDSRGNYGYTF.

In its sample, this clonotype was seen a few times. The genes are TRBV30 and TRBJ1-3, with D perhaps matching TRBD1 (6 bases). The CDR3 has 15 residues. The germline gives CDR1 GTSNPN, CDR2 SVGIG (reference sequence). Between the trimmed V and J ends, which lost 4 bases and 0 bases, there was a span of 13 bases. The CDR3 DNA reads TGTGCCTGGAAGGGGGACTCCTACTCTGGAAACACCATATATTTT. It is translated as CAWKGDSYSGNTIYF.

This clonotype occurred many times. This rearrangement joins TRBV20-1 to TRBJ2-3; 15 bases match TRBD2. The CDR3 totals 17 residues. Looked up from germline, CDR1 is DFQATT and CDR2 is SNEGSKA (reference sequence). V dropped 1 base and J dropped 4; count of bases not matched to a gene: 6. The CDR3 DNA reads as TGCAGTGCTAGAGCCCGGACTAGCGGGAGGGAGGCAGATACGCAGTATTTT. This codes for CSARARTSGREADTQYF.

This clonotype has ten or more counts. The chain links TRBV10-3 to TRBJ1-6; D gene ambiguous. The CDR3 is 18 amino acids. Trimming removed 0 bases at V and 0 bases at J, with 12 bases between. Germline V gene data show CDR1 as ENHRY and CDR2 as SYGVKD. CDR3 sequence: CAISESILSSSYNSPLHF. The CDR3, as DNA: TGTGCCATCAGTGAGTCGATCTTGTCTAGCTCCTATAATTCACCCCTCCACTTT.

V gene TRBV11-2 combines with J gene TRBJ2-1; D is unclear. The V gene lost 4 bases and the J gene lost 0 bases, with 4 bases spanning the gap. Germline CDR1 reads SGHAT; CDR2 reads FQNNGV. This CDR3 is 13 amino acids long. The CDR3 nucleotides are TGTGCCAGCAGCTCGGCCTCCTACAATGAGCAGTTCTTC. The encoded protein is CASSSASYNEQFF.

The chain joins TRBV4-1 to TRBJ1-5; D gene uncertain. CDR3 size: 14 residues. Trimming took off 0 bases at V and 5 bases at J, with 8 bases between the two ends. Germline V gene lookup returns CDR1 MGHRA and CDR2 YSYEKL. CDR3 nucleotides: TGCGCCAGCAGCCAAGACGAGGGCCATCAGCCCCAGCATTTT. Protein product: CASSQDEGHQPQHF.

Only a few counts were recorded for this clonotype. V gene TRBV6-5 combines with J gene TRBJ2-7, with TRBD1 identical over 9 bases. The length of the CDR3 is 15 residues. Germline-derived CDR1 and CDR2 are MNHEY and SVGAGI. The J segment lost 3 bases and the V segment lost 5 bases, leaving 8 bases of the junction unmatched. Here the CDR3 DNA reads TGTGCCAGCAGTCCGGGGACAGGGTCTCTCTACGAGCAGTACTTC. It is translated as CASSPGTGSLYEQYF.

A few counts support this clonotype. This sequence joins TRBV27 and TRBJ2-3; D tentatively reads TRBD1 or TRBD2 (5 bases each). V gave up 7 bases and J gave up 1 base, with 18 bases separating them. CDR1 is MNHEY and CDR2 is SMNVEV in the germline V gene (reference sequence). The CDR3 is made up of 16 amino acids. The CDR3 DNA is TGTGCCAGCAACCCAGGGACGGTGAAAGGCACAGATACGCAGTATTTT. As protein: CASNPGTVKGTDTQYF.

In this sample, this clonotype turned up a few times. The rearrangement links TRBV6-5 to TRBJ1-2, with 9 bases identical to TRBD1. Germline values: CDR1 MNHEY, CDR2 SVGAGI. The CDR3 is made up of 14 amino acids. After removal of 6 bases from V and 4 bases from J, the junction contained 6 bases not matched to a gene. DNA for the CDR3: TGTGCCAGCAGGGCCGGGACAGGGCTCTATGGCTACACCTTC. Its protein product is CASRAGTGLYGYTF.

This clonotype was seen many times. This chain connects TRBV6-5 to TRBJ2-3; a possible D gene is TRBD2 (6 bases). Deletions cut 8 bases from V and 0 bases from J, with 18 bases between. Germline CDR1 MNHEY, CDR2 SVGAGI. The CDR3 consists of 16 residues. The CDR3 here is CASRRRGAASTDTQYF. CDR3 nucleotides: TGTGCCAGCCGACGGAGGGGAGCGGCTAGCACAGATACGCAGTATTTT.

This sequence joins TRBV4-1 and TRBJ1-1; D remains unclear. CDR3 length equals 14 residues. Germline values: CDR1 MGHRA, CDR2 YSYEKL. Trimming left V 2 bases short and J 3 bases short, with 10 bases between. Here the CDR3 DNA reads TGCGCCAGCAGCCAAACTACCTCTTACACTGAAGCTTTCTTT. Its translation: CASSQTTSYTEAFF.

The gene calls are TRBV11-2 and TRBJ2-3; the D call may be TRBD1 or TRBD2 (6 bases each). The V end lost 1 base, the J end lost 7 bases, and 12 bases lay between the germline ends. Germline V gives CDR1 SGHAT, CDR2 FQNNGV. This CDR3 is 14 amino acids long. CDR3 DNA sequence: TGTGCCAGCAGCTTAGGGGGGGCTCAAAATACGCAGTATTTT. Its translation is CASSLGGAQNTQYF.

This clonotype came up once. The chain combines TRBV29-1 with TRBJ2-3; 7 bases line up with TRBD2. J lost 0 bases, V lost 6 bases, and 9 bases had no gene match. From germline, CDR1 is SQVTM and CDR2 ANQGSEA. This CDR3 region has 15 residues. CDR3 region: CSVGRESTSTDTQYF. In DNA, the CDR3 is TGCAGCGTCGGGCGGGAGTCCACTAGCACAGATACGCAGTATTTT.